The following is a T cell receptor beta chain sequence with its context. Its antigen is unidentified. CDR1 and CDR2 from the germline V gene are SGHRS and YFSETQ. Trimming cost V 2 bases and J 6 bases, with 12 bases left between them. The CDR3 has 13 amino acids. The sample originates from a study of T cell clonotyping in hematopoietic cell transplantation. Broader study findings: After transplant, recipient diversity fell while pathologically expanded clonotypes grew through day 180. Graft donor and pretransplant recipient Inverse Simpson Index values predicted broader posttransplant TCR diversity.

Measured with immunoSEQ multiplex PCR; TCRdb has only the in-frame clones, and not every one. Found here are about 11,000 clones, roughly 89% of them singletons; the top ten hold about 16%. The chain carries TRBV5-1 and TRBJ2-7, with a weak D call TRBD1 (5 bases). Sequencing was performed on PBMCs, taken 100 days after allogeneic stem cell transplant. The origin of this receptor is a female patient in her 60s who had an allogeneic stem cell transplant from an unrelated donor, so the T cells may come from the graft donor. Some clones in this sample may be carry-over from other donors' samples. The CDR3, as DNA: TGCGCCAGCAGCTTTTCAGGGTTTGGCGAGCAGTACTTC. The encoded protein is CASSFSGFGEQYF.